These 18 T cell receptor beta chains were all obtained from the same sample, sequenced in a study of read filtering for tumor transcriptome and immune sequencing. From roughly 400 ng of RNA, a library with molecular barcoded alpha/delta and beta/gamma adaptors was made. TCRdb re-analysed the reads in MiXCR, keeping a single row per CDR3 protein. The repertoire holds tens of thousands of distinct CDR3 sequences, with roughly 19% as singletons. Sample: a population of CD138-negative cells sorted from bone marrow. These receptors were taken from a donor over 35 with multiple myeloma.

The sample holds many counts of this clonotype. In nucleotides, the CDR3 is TGTGCCAGCAGTGAAGCAGGACTAGCGACCGGGGAGCTGTTTTTT. This sequence encodes CASSEAGLATGELFF. V and J are TRBV6-1 and TRBJ2-2; 9 bases line up with TRBD2. The J segment lost 5 bases and the V segment lost 0 bases, leaving 1 base of the junction unmatched. Germline values: CDR1 MNHNS, CDR2 SASEGT. The CDR3 extends over 15 amino acids.

This clonotype showed up many times. V and J are TRBV3-1 and TRBJ2-1; 7 bases are shared with TRBD1. The J segment lost 3 bases and the V segment lost 1 base, leaving 3 bases of the junction unmatched. The CDR3 is 15 amino acids. CDR1 LGHDT and CDR2 YNNKEL come from the germline V gene (reference sequence). CDR3 nucleotide sequence: TGTGCCAGCAGCCAAGGAGGGGGCTTCTACAATGAGCAGTTCTTC. Residues: CASSQGGGFYNEQFF.

This clonotype was recorded many times. This chain links TRBV20-1 with TRBJ2-7; TRBD2 agrees at 10 bases. The CDR3 sequence is 14 residues long. The V and J ends lost 5 bases and 3 bases, in that order; junction bases with no gene match: 7. CDR1 and CDR2 (germline): DFQATT, SNEGSKA (reference sequence). CDR3 residues: CSAVPLAGDYEQYF. The CDR3 coding sequence is TGCAGTGCTGTGCCCCTAGCGGGAGACTACGAGCAGTACTTC.

The chain is built from TRBV7-2 and TRBJ1-4, with 8 nucleotides matching TRBD1. The trim removed 5 bases at V and 4 bases at J, leaving 6 bases unmatched. CDR3 length equals 15 residues. The germline gives CDR1 SGHTA, CDR2 FQGNSA. The chain's CDR3 is CASSPPGQGNEKLFF. Written as DNA, the CDR3 is TGTGCCAGCAGCCCCCCAGGACAGGGTAATGAAAAACTGTTTTTT. Based on the CDR3 plus reference TRBV7-2 and TRBJ1-4, the full variable domain is GAGVSQSPSNKVTEKGKDVELRCDPISGHTALYWYRQSLGQGLEFLIYFQGNSAPDKSGLPSDRFSAERTGGSVSTLTIQRTQQEDSAVYLCASSPPGQGNEKLFFGSGTQLSVL.

This clonotype was counted many times. The rearrangement links TRBV4-1 to TRBJ1-6; maybe TRBD1 (5 bases). Germline V lookup: CDR1 MGHRA, CDR2 YSYEKL. V was pared by 0 bases and J by 7 bases, with 19 bases between. The CDR3 has 18 residues. The CDR3 protein is CASSQEAYYRRGNSPLHF. As DNA, the CDR3 is TGCGCCAGCAGCCAAGAGGCGTATTACCGTCGGGGGAATTCACCCCTCCACTTT.

About this clonotype: A much larger clone differs by one base, so this may be a read error. The chain links TRBV20-1 to TRBJ2-5; 9 nucleotides match TRBD2. Trimming at V came to 5 bases and at J to 9 bases, leaving 16 bases not matched to a gene. The germline V gene has CDR1 DFQATT and CDR2 SNEGSKA (reference sequence). CDR3 length: 15 residues. CDR3 nucleotides: TGCAGTGCTGTTGGACTAGCGAGTTACGCCGAGGCCCAGTACTTC. This sequence encodes CSAVGLASYAEAQYF.

This clonotype appeared a few times. Germline is not matched at one junction end, which may reflect a read error. The chain has TRBV28 and TRBJ2-1, with TRBD1 matching 10 bases. The CDR3 extends over 15 amino acids. Germline lookup yields CDR1 MDHEN and CDR2 SYDVKM. Written as DNA, the CDR3 is TGTGCCGGCAGTCCCTCGGGACAGGGGTACAATGAGCAGTTCTTC. Translating it yields CAGSPSGQGYNEQFF.

Many counts were recorded for this clonotype. CDR3: CASSPYSGANVLTF. In DNA, the CDR3 is TGTGCCAGCAGTCCCTACTCTGGGGCCAACGTCCTGACTTTC. The rearrangement joins TRBV12-3 or TRBV12-4 to TRBJ2-6; unclear D gene. V lost 5 bases, J lost 0 bases, and 5 bases lay in between. The CDR3 runs to 14 residues.

This clonotype has a count of ten or more. The chain carries TRBV28 and TRBJ2-7; D possibly corresponds to TRBD2 (6 bases). Germline lookup yields CDR1 MDHEN and CDR2 SYDVKM. V dropped 6 bases and J dropped 0 bases, with 12 bases sitting between them. The CDR3 length is 14 residues. The CDR3: CASSPTGSSYEQYF. The CDR3 nucleotides read TGTGCCAGCAGCCCAACCGGGAGCTCCTACGAGCAGTACTTC.

This clonotype occurred many times. V is TRBV5-1 and J is TRBJ2-2; maybe TRBD2 (5 bases). Germline assignment: CDR1 SGHRS and CDR2 YFSETQ. The CDR3 contains 14 residues. V was cut by 4 bases and J by 5 bases, with 12 bases left in between. In DNA form, the CDR3 reads TGCGCCAGCAGCCGGGAAACCCGAACCGGGGAGCTGTTTTTT. Protein: CASSRETRTGELFF.

Comments on this clonotype: One base away lies a much larger clone, so this may be a sequencing read error. J is TRBJ2-3 and V is TRBV5-1; tentatively, D is TRBD1 (5 bases). The CDR3 consists of 15 residues. Per germline, CDR1 SGHRS and CDR2 YFSETQ. The CDR3 bases are TGCGCCAGCAGCAAAGATAACAGGAACACAGATACGCCGTATTTT. This gives the protein CASSKDNRNTDTPYF.

This clonotype showed up just a few times. V usage is TRBV7-2 and J usage is TRBJ2-2; TRBD2 aligns across 7 bases. The length of the CDR3 is 17 residues. Germline V CDR1 and CDR2: SGHTA, FQGNSA. V dropped 4 bases and J dropped 5; count of bases not matched to a gene: 13. CDR3 bases: TGTGCCAGCAGCTGGTCGGGGGGAGGAAGAGGGACCGGGGAGCTGTTTTTT. It yields the protein CASSWSGGGRGTGELFF.

This clonotype has just a few counts. V is TRBV7-3 and J is TRBJ2-1, with TRBD2 matching 9 bases. The CDR3 has 15 amino acids. Germline CDR1 and CDR2: SGHTA and FQGTGA. The trim removed 5 bases at V and 4 bases at J, leaving 6 bases unmatched. Here the CDR3 DNA reads TGTGCCAGCAGCCCGAGGACTAGCGCATACAATGAGCAGTTCTTC. This gives the protein CASSPRTSAYNEQFF.

This clonotype was observed many times. The V and J genes are TRBV5-1 and TRBJ2-7; 8 nucleotides line up with TRBD1. CDR1 SGHRS and CDR2 YFSETQ come from the germline V gene. V dropped 3 bases and J dropped 2; count of bases not matched to a gene: 7. The CDR3 loop spans 15 amino acids. CDR3 in amino acids: CASSWEPRGPYEQYF. The CDR3 DNA reads TGCGCCAGCAGCTGGGAACCCAGGGGGCCCTACGAGCAGTACTTC.

A word on this clonotype: An end of the junction does not agree with germline; a read error may underlie this. This chain links TRBV7-9 with TRBJ2-1; the D gene could be TRBD1 or TRBD2 (6 bases each). Germline lookup yields CDR1 SEHNR and CDR2 FQNEAQ (reference sequence). CDR3 size: 15 residues. The CDR3 bases are TGTGCCAGCAGTAGGGGGGACATCTCCTACAATGAGCAGTTCTTT. Amino acids: CASSRGDISYNEQFF.

This clonotype appeared many times. In nucleotides, the CDR3 is TGCGCCAGCAGCTTGGTTCCTTCTCCCTACAATGAGCAGTTCTTC. It is translated as CASSLVPSPYNEQFF. This chain uses TRBV5-1 with TRBJ2-1, with D unresolved. Per the germline V gene, CDR1 is SGHRS and CDR2 is YFSETQ. Trimming cost V 0 bases and J 2 bases, with 9 bases left between them. This CDR3 comprises 15 residues.

This clonotype was detected many times. It differs at one base from a far larger clone, so likely a read error. The rearrangement joins TRBV12-3 or TRBV12-4 to TRBJ2-6, with no clear D. The V and J ends lost 8 bases and 0 bases respectively, with 8 bases between them. This CDR3 is 14 amino acids long. This CDR3 reads CASGVFSGANVLTF. CDR3 sequence (DNA): TGTGCCAGCGGGGTCTTCTCTGGGGCCAACGTCCTGACTTTC.

This clonotype was recorded at least ten times. The V and J genes are TRBV20-1 and TRBJ2-7; 7 bases map to TRBD2. V lost 6 bases to trimming and J lost 1 base; unmatched junction nucleotides: 12. There are 15 residues in the CDR3. Germline V lookup: CDR1 DFQATT, CDR2 SNEGSKA (reference sequence). The chain's CDR3 is CSARVPGRRSYEQYF. Here the CDR3 DNA reads TGCAGTGCCCGTGTTCCCGGGAGGAGGTCCTACGAGCAGTACTTC.